These T cell receptor beta chains were read from a single sample in a study of post-analysis software for immune sequencing data. TCRdb redid the calling of the PCR reads with MiXCR, one entry per CDR3 protein. This sample has about 190,000 distinct CDR3 sequences; 29% occur once, and the top ten carry approximately 3%. Sequencing input: blood. The source is a girl aged 2-17 years with multiple sclerosis. Each CDR3 is given with its conserved first and last residue. Each record gives: clone size, D gene, J gene, V gene, CDR3 DNA, CDR3 protein. D genes are given only for firm matches. The size of a clone is reported for some rows only, either as once, few or many, or as a class for expanded clones.

few TRBD1 TRBJ2-7 TRBV28 TGTGCCAGCCGCTCGCCAGGGGGCTCCTACGAGCAGTACTTC CASRSPGGSYEQYF
NA NA TRBJ2-7 TRBV20-1 TGCAGTGCTAGTCCGGCAGCCGGGGGCTCCTACGAGCAGTACTTC CSASPAAGGSYEQYF
NA TRBD1 TRBJ1-1 TRBV28 TGTGCCAGCAGTCAACCGGGACAGGGGGGGGGGACTGAAGCTTTCTTT CASSQPGQGGGTEAFF
few NA TRBJ2-2 TRBV9 TGTGCCAGCAGCTCCCTCGAGTTATTCACCGGGGAGCTGTTTTTT CASSSLELFTGELFF
few NA TRBJ1-6 TRBV6-5 TGTGCCAGCAGTACCCCAGACCGGGGTGGGGATTCACCCCTCCACTTT CASSTPDRGGDSPLHF
many NA TRBJ2-7 TRBV28 TGTGCCAGCAGTATAATAAGGCGGCTTAGCTCCTACGAGCAGTACTTC CASSIIRRLSSYEQYF
NA NA TRBJ2-7 TRBV6-1 TGTGCCGGCAGTGAAAGGACAGTTTACGAGCAGTACTTC CAGSERTVYEQYF
NA NA TRBJ1-5 TRBV3-1 TGTGCCAGCAGCCTAATAGGTAGCAATCAGCCCCAGCATTTT CASSLIGSNQPQHF
many NA TRBJ2-1 TRBV7-9 TGTGCCAGCAGCCGCAGCAGCGGAAATGAGCAGTTCTTC CASSRSSGNEQFF
many NA TRBJ2-7 TRBV10-3 TGTGCCATGGGCAGGGGAAACGAGCAGTACTTC CAMGRGNEQYF
many NA TRBJ2-3 TRBV28 TGTGCCAGCAGTTTCAGGTGGGGCACAGATACGCAGTATTTT CASSFRWGTDTQYF
NA NA TRBJ2-2 TRBV27 TGTGCCAGCAGTTTACTGCGGGACACCGGGGAGCTGTTTTTT CASSLLRDTGELFF
NA NA TRBJ1-2 TRBV27 TGTGCCAGCAGTCAATCTGGATACTATGGCTACACCTTC CASSQSGYYGYTF
once TRBD1 TRBJ1-1 TRBV29-1 TGCAGCGGACTACAGGGGGCGCAAGTGGAAGCCACTGAAGCTTTCTTT CSGLQGAQVEATEAFF
many NA TRBJ2-7 TRBV5-5 TGTGCCAGCAGCTGGGACACCCGAAGCGGCGAGCAGTACTTC CASSWDTRSGEQYF
NA TRBD1 TRBJ2-7 TRBV20-1 TGCAGTGCTCATGACGGGACAGGGACCTACGAGCAGTACTTC CSAHDGTGTYEQYF
NA NA TRBJ2-7 TRBV28 TGTGCCAGCAGTGACCCGGGACGGTCTTCCTACGAGCAGTACTTC CASSDPGRSSYEQYF
few NA TRBJ1-2 TRBV5-1 TGCGCCAGCAGCCAGAGCCCCCGGGACACTAACTATGGCTACACCTTC CASSQSPRDTNYGYTF
NA NA TRBJ2-7 TRBV12-3/TRBV12-4 TGTGCCAGCAGAAACACAAGAGAATCCTACGAGCAGTACTTC CASRNTRESYEQYF
many NA TRBJ2-7 TRBV5-1 TGCGCCAGCAGCTTGGCCGGAGACACCCTTCTCTACGAGCAGTACTTC CASSLAGDTLLYEQYF
NA NA TRBJ2-5 TRBV12-3/TRBV12-4 TGTGCCAGCAGGTTGAGGCTACCGAGTGAGACCCAGTACTTC CASRLRLPSETQYF
many TRBD2 TRBJ2-7 TRBV20-1 TGCAGTGCTAGTCTCGCGGGAGGGCGATCCTACGAGCAGTACTTC CSASLAGGRSYEQYF